This entry lists 7 T cell receptor beta chains sequenced from one sample in a study of blood T cell repertoires in COVID-19. Sequencing used immunoSEQ multiplex PCR; TCRdb keeps in-frame clones, though not all of them. Seen here are approximately 300,000 clones, around 86% observed once, and the top ten hold 1%. Sequenced sample: peripheral blood. These receptor sequences come from a man aged 45-60 years with active or convalescent COVID-19.

The rearrangement uses TRBV9 and TRBJ2-2, with TRBD1 identical over 7 bases. There are 15 residues in the CDR3. Unmatched junction bases numbered 2, after V lost 3 bases and J lost 0 bases. Germline lookup yields CDR1 SGDLS and CDR2 YYNGEE. As DNA, the CDR3 is TGTGCCAGCAGCGAACAGGGGACGAACACCGGGGAGCTGTTTTTT. It codes for CASSEQGTNTGELFF.

In regard to this clone: Other DNA sequences within the sample encode an identical CDR3. V and J are TRBV5-1 and TRBJ2-1; 7 bases map to TRBD2. CDR1 and CDR2 from the germline V gene are SGHRS and YFSETQ. There are 16 residues in the CDR3. V lost 0 bases to trimming and J lost 0 bases; unmatched junction nucleotides: 3. Here the CDR3 DNA reads TGCGCCAGCAGCTTGGGTGGCGGGAGCTCCTACAATGAGCAGTTCTTC. Translating it yields CASSLGGGSSYNEQFF. Looking up the rest from reference TRBV5-1 and TRBJ2-1 gives the full variable domain: KAGVTQTPRYLIKTRGQQVTLSCSPISGHRSVSWYQQTPGQGLQFLFEYFSETQRNKGNFPGRFSGRQFSNSRSEMNVSTLELGDSALYLCASSLGGGSSYNEQFFGPGTRLTVL.

The chain couples TRBV14 to TRBJ2-5; maybe TRBD1 (5 bases). The V end lost 0 bases, the J end lost 5 bases, and 13 bases lay between the germline ends. Per germline, CDR1 SGHDN and CDR2 FVKESK. This CDR3 is built from 15 residues. The CDR3 nucleotides are TGTGCCAGCAGCCAAGAGGTTAACAGGAAGGAGACCCAGTACTTC. This translates into CASSQEVNRKETQYF.

V and J are TRBV30 and TRBJ2-3, with 8 bases identical to TRBD2. J gave up 7 bases and V 2 bases, and 14 bases lay outside the gene matches. CDR3 size: 16 residues. From germline, CDR1 is GTSNPN and CDR2 SVGIG (reference sequence). The CDR3 region is CAWSRNEGLDSYTQYF. In DNA, the CDR3 is TGTGCCTGGAGTCGTAATGAGGGACTAGACTCCTATACGCAGTATTTT.

V gene TRBV3-1 (or the pseudogene TRBV3-2) combines with J gene TRBJ2-1, with 11 bases lining up with TRBD2. The ends lost 0 bases at V and 9 bases at J; junction bases unmatched: 4. Germline V gives CDR1 LGHDT, CDR2 YNNKEL (reference sequence). This CDR3 is 15 amino acids long. CDR3 bases: TGTGCCAGCAGCCAAGATACTAGCGGGAGAGGTGAGCAGTTCTTC. This encodes CASSQDTSGRGEQFF.

The chain employs TRBV25-1 and TRBJ2-5, with D tentatively TRBD1 (6 bases). Per the germline V gene, CDR1 is MGHDK and CDR2 is SYGVNS. CDR3 length: 14 residues. Trimming took 1 base from V and 5 from J, leaving 11 bases between them. The CDR3 region is CASSESGAGETQYF. The DNA of the CDR3 is TGTGCCAGCAGTGAATCAGGGGCAGGGGAGACCCAGTACTTC.

The chain has TRBV6-5 and TRBJ2-7; D is uncertain. The V gene lost 0 bases and the J gene lost 2 bases, with 5 bases spanning the gap. This CDR3 has 13 amino acids. CDR1 is MNHEY, CDR2 SVGAGI, per germline. The CDR3 here is CASSYSDTYEQYF. CDR3 DNA: TGTGCCAGCAGTTACTCCGACACCTACGAGCAGTACTTC.